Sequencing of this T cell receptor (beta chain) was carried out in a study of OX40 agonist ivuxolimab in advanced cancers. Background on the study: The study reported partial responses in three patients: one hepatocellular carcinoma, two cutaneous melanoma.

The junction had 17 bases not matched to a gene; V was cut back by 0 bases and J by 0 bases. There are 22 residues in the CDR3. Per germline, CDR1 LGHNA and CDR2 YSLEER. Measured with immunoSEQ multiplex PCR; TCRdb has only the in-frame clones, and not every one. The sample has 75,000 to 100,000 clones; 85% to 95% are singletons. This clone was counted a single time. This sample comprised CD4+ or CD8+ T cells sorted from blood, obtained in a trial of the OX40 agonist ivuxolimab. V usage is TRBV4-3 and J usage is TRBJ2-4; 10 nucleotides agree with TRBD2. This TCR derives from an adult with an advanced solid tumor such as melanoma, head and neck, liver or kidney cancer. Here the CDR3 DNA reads TGCGCCAGCAGCCAAGATTCGCTAGCGGGAGCGATTCAAAGTCTAGCCAAAAACATTCAGTACTTC. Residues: CASSQDSLAGAIQSLAKNIQYF.